This TCR beta chain appears in the sequencing data of a study of CD8+ T cells in alopecia areata. The germline gives CDR1 SGHRS, CDR2 YFSETQ. V dropped 0 bases and J dropped 3 bases, with 8 bases sitting between them. The CDR3 runs to 14 residues. TCR sequencing used cDNA made by reverse transcription of extracted RNA. TCRdb's table, derived via immunoSEQ multiplex PCR, lists solely in-frame clones and lacks some. The table lists hundreds of thousands of clones, 67% of them singletons. Specimens obtained from alopecia areata patients comprised lesional scalp punch biopsies and peripheral blood. This receptor was identified in a human donor with alopecia areata. The source was CD4+ T cells sorted from blood, collected at week 0. V and J are TRBV5-1 and TRBJ2-3, with D hard to call. CDR3 bases: TGCGCCAGCAGCTTGGTTCCATCTACAGATACGCAGTATTTT. This codes for CASSLVPSTDTQYF.